The 24 T cell receptor beta chains below all came from one sample that was sequenced in a study of control samples from healthy donors and cancer patients. The table came from immunoSEQ multiplex PCR; TCRdb's copy has only in-frame clones and leaves some out. The repertoire holds over 150,000 clones, with roughly nine tenths as singletons. The sample taken for sequencing was blood. Every receptor here comes from a man aged 30 to 39 in good health.

The rearrangement joins TRBV19 to TRBJ2-3, with D perhaps TRBD2 (6 bases). Germline-derived CDR1 and CDR2 are LNHDA and SQIVND (reference sequence). This CDR3 has 16 residues. Trimming pared 3 bases from V and 1 base from J, leaving 14 bases between. CDR3 in amino acids: CASSIILPGGTDTQYF. The CDR3 DNA reads TGTGCCAGTAGTATCATACTCCCGGGGGGCACAGATACGCAGTATTTT.

The chain joins TRBV7-2 to TRBJ1-5; unclear D gene. The germline gives CDR1 SGHTA, CDR2 FQGNSA. This CDR3 region has 15 residues. V lost 1 base to trimming and J lost 0 bases, with 7 bases between them. The CDR3 loop is CASSLGADSNQPQHF. The DNA for the CDR3 is TGTGCCAGCAGCTTAGGGGCAGATAGCAATCAGCCCCAGCATTTT.

CDR3 bases: TGTGCCAGCAGCTCAACTAGCGGGGGGTTGGGTAATGAGCAGTTCTTC. It codes for CASSSTSGGLGNEQFF. The chain recombines TRBV7-2 with TRBJ2-1; TRBD2 aligns across 12 bases. Germline V gene sequence: CDR1 SGHTA, CDR2 FQGNSA. V lost 4 bases to trimming and J lost 7 bases; unmatched junction nucleotides: 8. The CDR3 runs to 16 residues. The entire variable domain, with the rest obtained from reference TRBV7-2 and TRBJ2-1, is as follows: GAGVSQSPSNKVTEKGKDVELRCDPISGHTALYWYRQSLGQGLEFLIYFQGNSAPDKSGLPSDRFSAERTGGSVSTLTIQRTQQEDSAVYLCASSSTSGGLGNEQFFGPGTRLTVL.

This chain uses TRBV7-2 with TRBJ2-3, with 11 bases fitting TRBD1. CDR3 length: 15 residues. J lost 4 bases, V lost 5 bases, and 5 bases had no gene match. CDR1 is SGHTA and CDR2 is FQGNSA in the germline V gene. CDR3 protein: CASSPGTGGPDTQYF. As DNA, the CDR3 is TGTGCCAGCAGCCCCGGGACAGGGGGTCCAGATACGCAGTATTTT.

This chain uses TRBV9 with TRBJ1-1; D gene unclear. Trimming removed 0 bases from V and 1 base from J, with 4 bases in between. The CDR3 spans 13 residues. Germline V lookup: CDR1 SGDLS, CDR2 YYNGEE. The CDR3 region has the DNA TGTGCCAGCAGCGTAGCCTGGAACACTGAAGCTTTCTTT. This codes for CASSVAWNTEAFF.

This clone was found a few times. The chain joins TRBV7-2 to TRBJ2-5; D not resolved. This CDR3 is 14 amino acids long. V lost 5 bases to trimming and J lost 4 bases, with 14 bases between them. Germline loops: CDR1 SGHTA, CDR2 FQGNSA. CDR3 nucleotide sequence: TGTGCCAGCAGCCCAGGACGGACCCCAGAGACCCAGTACTTC. Encoded protein: CASSPGRTPETQYF.

This chain uses TRBV11-2 with TRBJ1-2, with D hard to call. This CDR3 has 15 residues. Trimming cost V 2 bases and J 2 bases, with 12 bases left between them. CDR1 and CDR2 (germline): SGHAT, FQNNGV. CDR3 sequence: CASSLSRVTNYGYTF. The DNA of the CDR3 is TGTGCCAGCAGCTTAAGTAGGGTAACCAACTATGGCTACACCTTC.

The V and J genes are TRBV7-2 and TRBJ2-1; 7 bases match TRBD2. The CDR3 runs to 14 residues. The trim removed 5 bases at V and 10 bases at J, leaving 11 bases unmatched. Per the germline V gene, CDR1 is SGHTA and CDR2 is FQGNSA. CDR3 in DNA: TGTGCCAGCAGCCCGGGACTACTATTAGGGGAGCAGTTCTTC. This codes for CASSPGLLLGEQFF.

This sequence joins TRBV18 and TRBJ1-4; tentatively, D is TRBD1 (5 bases). The V gene lost 3 bases and the J gene lost 2 bases, with 16 bases spanning the gap. The germline gives CDR1 KGHSH, CDR2 LQKENI. The CDR3 extends over 17 amino acids. The chain's CDR3 is CASSPRQQLGTNEKLFF. The DNA for the CDR3 is TGTGCCAGCTCACCCCGACAGCAACTAGGGACTAATGAAAAACTGTTTTTT.

The chain links TRBV19 to TRBJ1-5, with D hard to call. The CDR3 sequence is 13 residues long. Germline lookup yields CDR1 LNHDA and CDR2 SQIVND (reference sequence). V dropped 0 bases and J dropped 3 bases, with 3 bases sitting between them. In DNA, the CDR3 is TGTGCCAGTAGTATAGATGCCAATCAGCCCCAGCATTTT. Residues: CASSIDANQPQHF.

This chain's CDR3 is CASTEGGGHTGELFF. The DNA for the CDR3 is TGTGCCAGCACCGAGGGTGGGGGCCACACCGGGGAGCTGTTTTTT. The chain is built from TRBV6-5 and TRBJ2-2; TRBD1 is a possible D gene (6 bases). In germline, CDR1 is MNHEY, CDR2 SVGAGI. V dropped 7 bases and J dropped 3 bases, with 15 bases sitting between them. The CDR3 extends over 15 amino acids.

The gene calls are TRBV11-2 and TRBJ1-1; D possibly corresponds to TRBD1 (5 bases). This CDR3 contains 13 residues. Germline CDR1 reads SGHAT; CDR2 reads FQNNGV. Trimming stripped 8 bases from V and 3 bases from J, with 13 bases between. This CDR3 is CASLPRGDTEAFF. CDR3 bases: TGTGCCAGCCTCCCCCGGGGGGACACTGAAGCTTTCTTT.

A word on this clone: The same CDR3 can be traced to other DNA sequences in this sample. This chain joins TRBV12-3 or TRBV12-4 and TRBJ1-3; D not resolved. The CDR3 has 12 residues. The V gene lost 3 bases and the J gene lost 3 bases, with 3 bases spanning the gap. CDR3 nucleotide sequence: TGTGCCAGCAGTTTGGGTGGAAACACCATATATTTT. Residues: CASSLGGNTIYF.

The chain links TRBV21-1 to TRBJ1-2. TRBV21-1 has pseudogene status. The CDR3 runs to 17 residues. The CDR3 region has the DNA TGTGCCAGCAGCAAGAAGGGTCGAACAATAGCTAACTATGGCTACACCTTC. It yields the protein CASSKKGRTIANYGYTF.

This chain joins TRBV2 and TRBJ1-6, with a tentative D call TRBD1 (5 bases). The CDR3 totals 15 residues. Germline V gives CDR1 SNHLY, CDR2 FYNNEI. Trimming shortened V by 0 bases and J by 7 bases, and 10 bases separated the two germline ends. The CDR3 nucleotides read TGTGCCAGCAGTGAAGCGCGACAGCCGAATTCACCCCTCCACTTT. Translation: CASSEARQPNSPLHF. The full variable domain, its missing parts supplied by reference TRBV2 and TRBJ1-6, is EPEVTQTPSHQVTQMGQEVILRCVPISNHLYFYWYRQILGQKVEFLVSFYNNEISEKSEIFDDQFSVERPDGSNFTLKIRSTKLEDSAMYFCASSEARQPNSPLHFGNGTRLTVT.

The chain employs TRBV9 and TRBJ1-4, with TRBD1 identical over 8 bases. CDR3 length equals 14 residues. Trimming took 4 bases from V and 7 from J; bases not matched to a gene: 6. The germline CDR1 and CDR2 sequences are SGDLS and YYNGEE. The CDR3 sequence is CASSIGQGGEKLFF. CDR3 bases: TGTGCCAGCAGCATCGGACAGGGTGGTGAAAAACTGTTTTTT.

This sequence joins TRBV7-9 and TRBJ1-1; no reliable D call. Germline CDR1 SEHNR, CDR2 FQNEAQ (reference sequence). The CDR3 has 15 amino acids. The ends were cut back, 4 bases at V and 6 bases at J, with 18 bases in the middle. In nucleotides, the CDR3 is TGTGCCAGCAGCTCCCGGGGTTTACTGGGCGCTGAAGCTTTCTTT. It yields the protein CASSSRGLLGAEAFF.

V usage is TRBV19 and J usage is TRBJ1-1; D uncertain. V lost 6 bases and J lost 1, with 12 bases in between. The CDR3 contains 14 residues. CDR1 LNHDA and CDR2 SQIVND come from the germline V gene (reference sequence). The CDR3 loop is CASSHGIRNTEAFF. The CDR3 DNA follows: TGTGCCAGTAGCCATGGGATACGGAACACTGAAGCTTTCTTT.

This sequence joins TRBV24-1 and TRBJ2-1; D possibly matches TRBD1 or TRBD2 (5 bases each). V lost 2 bases, J lost 7 bases, and 14 bases lay in between. The germline gives CDR1 KGHDR, CDR2 SFDVKD. This CDR3 is 15 amino acids long. The CDR3 sequence is CATSDSRSGGNEQFF. The CDR3 DNA is TGTGCCACCAGTGATTCTCGTTCTGGGGGAAATGAGCAGTTCTTC.

The genes are TRBV6-5 and TRBJ2-3; 8 bases are shared with TRBD2. V shed 4 bases, J shed 2 bases, and the junction held 8 bases outside the gene matches. Germline loops: CDR1 MNHEY, CDR2 SVGAGI. The CDR3 loop spans 16 amino acids. CDR3: CASSSTSGGHTDTQYF. CDR3 sequence (DNA): TGTGCCAGCAGTTCGACCAGCGGGGGACACACAGATACGCAGTATTTT.

J is TRBJ1-5 and V is TRBV6-6; D not certain. The CDR3 consists of 14 residues. The V end was cut by 6 bases, the J end by 4 bases, with 13 bases between. Germline V gives CDR1 MNHNY, CDR2 SVGAGI (reference sequence). The CDR3 here is CASREIKGNQPQHF. CDR3 sequence (DNA): TGTGCCAGCAGGGAAATAAAGGGTAATCAGCCCCAGCATTTT.

The chain links TRBV30 to TRBJ2-7; D is possibly TRBD2 (5 bases). The germline V gene has CDR1 GTSNPN and CDR2 SVGIG (reference sequence). The CDR3 runs to 15 residues. V lost 7 bases and J 6 bases, leaving 25 bases between the germline ends. CDR3: CASEQEVGRQTEQYF. The CDR3 DNA is TGTGCCTCAGAGCAGGAGGTCGGTCGACAAACCGAGCAGTACTTC.

The chain's CDR3 is CASSQDGGGEQYF. CDR3 in DNA: TGTGCCAGCAGCCAAGATGGAGGTGGCGAGCAGTACTTC. The genes are TRBV3-1 (or the pseudogene TRBV3-2) and TRBJ2-7; perhaps TRBD2 as D (5 bases). CDR1 and CDR2 (germline): LGHDT, YNNKEL (reference sequence). Trimming pared 0 bases from V and 6 bases from J, leaving 9 bases between. This CDR3 comprises 13 residues.

The V and J genes are TRBV6-2 or TRBV6-3 and TRBJ1-5; D perhaps matches TRBD1 (6 bases). This CDR3 comprises 15 residues. V was clipped by 5 bases and J by 4 bases, with 15 bases between them. CDR1 and CDR2 from the germline V gene are MNHEY and SVGEGT. The CDR3 sequence: CASSKTGTHNQPQHF. The CDR3 DNA is TGTGCCAGCAGTAAGACCGGGACACATAATCAGCCCCAGCATTTT.